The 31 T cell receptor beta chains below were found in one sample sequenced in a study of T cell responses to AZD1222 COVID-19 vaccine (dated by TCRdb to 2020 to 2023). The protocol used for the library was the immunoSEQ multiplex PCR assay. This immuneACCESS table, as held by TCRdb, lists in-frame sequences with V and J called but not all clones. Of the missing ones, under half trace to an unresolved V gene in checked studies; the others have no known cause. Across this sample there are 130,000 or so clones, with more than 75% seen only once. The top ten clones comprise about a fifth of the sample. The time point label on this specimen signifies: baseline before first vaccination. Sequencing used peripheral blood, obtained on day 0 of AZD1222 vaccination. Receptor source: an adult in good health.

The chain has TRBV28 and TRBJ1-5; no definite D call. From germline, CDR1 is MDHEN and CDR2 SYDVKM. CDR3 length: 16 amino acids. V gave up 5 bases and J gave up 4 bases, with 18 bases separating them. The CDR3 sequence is CASSPLKARMNQPQHF. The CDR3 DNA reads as TGTGCCAGCAGTCCTCTAAAGGCCAGGATGAATCAGCCCCAGCATTTT.

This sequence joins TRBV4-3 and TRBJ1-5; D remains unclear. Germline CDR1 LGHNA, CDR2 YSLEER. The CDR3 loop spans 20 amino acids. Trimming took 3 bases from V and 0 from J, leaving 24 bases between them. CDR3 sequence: CASSQGLTDLFGYSNQPQHF. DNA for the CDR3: TGCGCCAGCAGCCAGGGGTTGACGGATCTGTTCGGGTATAGCAATCAGCCCCAGCATTTT.

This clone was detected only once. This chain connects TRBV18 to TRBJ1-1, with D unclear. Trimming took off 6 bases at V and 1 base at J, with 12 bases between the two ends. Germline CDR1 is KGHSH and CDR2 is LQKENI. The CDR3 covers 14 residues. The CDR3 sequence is CASSPGVQNTEAFF. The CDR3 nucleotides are TGTGCCAGCTCCCCGGGAGTACAGAACACTGAAGCTTTCTTT.

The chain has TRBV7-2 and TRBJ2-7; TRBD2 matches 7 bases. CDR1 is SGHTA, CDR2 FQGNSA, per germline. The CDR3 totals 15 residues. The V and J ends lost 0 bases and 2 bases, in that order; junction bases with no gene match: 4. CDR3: CASSLARGTTYEQYF. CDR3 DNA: TGTGCCAGCAGCTTAGCGCGAGGGACTACCTACGAGCAGTACTTC.

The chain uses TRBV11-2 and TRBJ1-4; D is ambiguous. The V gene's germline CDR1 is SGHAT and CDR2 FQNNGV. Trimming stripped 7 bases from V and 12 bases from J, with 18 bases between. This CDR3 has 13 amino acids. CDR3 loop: CASTYTPTAELFF. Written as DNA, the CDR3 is TGTGCCAGCACCTACACCCCGACGGCGGAACTGTTTTTT.

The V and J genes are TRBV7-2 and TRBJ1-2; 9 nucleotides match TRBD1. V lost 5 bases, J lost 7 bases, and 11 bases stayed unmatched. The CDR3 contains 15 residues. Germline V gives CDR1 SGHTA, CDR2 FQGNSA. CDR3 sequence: CASSQDRGFSSGYTF. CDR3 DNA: TGTGCCAGCAGCCAGGACAGGGGTTTTTCTTCTGGCTACACCTTC. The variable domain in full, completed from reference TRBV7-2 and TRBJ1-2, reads GAGVSQSPSNKVTEKGKDVELRCDPISGHTALYWYRQSLGQGLEFLIYFQGNSAPDKSGLPSDRFSAERTGGSVSTLTIQRTQQEDSAVYLCASSQDRGFSSGYTFGSGTRLTVV.

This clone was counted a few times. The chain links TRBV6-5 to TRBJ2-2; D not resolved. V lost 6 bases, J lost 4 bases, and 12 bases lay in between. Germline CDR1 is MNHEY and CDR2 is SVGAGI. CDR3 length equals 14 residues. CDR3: CASSLDPSTGELFF. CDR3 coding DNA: TGTGCCAGCAGCCTTGATCCATCCACCGGGGAGCTGTTTTTT.

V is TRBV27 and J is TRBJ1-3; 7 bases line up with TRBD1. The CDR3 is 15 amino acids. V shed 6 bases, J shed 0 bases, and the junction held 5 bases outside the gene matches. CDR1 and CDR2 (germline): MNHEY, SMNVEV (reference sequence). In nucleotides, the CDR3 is TGTGCCAGCAGAAGTTGGGACAGCTCTGGAAACACCATATATTTT. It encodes CASRSWDSSGNTIYF.

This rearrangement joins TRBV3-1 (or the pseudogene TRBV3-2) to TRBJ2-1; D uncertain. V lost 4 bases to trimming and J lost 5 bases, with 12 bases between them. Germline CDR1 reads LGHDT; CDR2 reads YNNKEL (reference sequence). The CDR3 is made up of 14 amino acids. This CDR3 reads CASSPPRVNNEQFF. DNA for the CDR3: TGTGCCAGCAGCCCCCCCCGGGTGAACAATGAGCAGTTCTTC.

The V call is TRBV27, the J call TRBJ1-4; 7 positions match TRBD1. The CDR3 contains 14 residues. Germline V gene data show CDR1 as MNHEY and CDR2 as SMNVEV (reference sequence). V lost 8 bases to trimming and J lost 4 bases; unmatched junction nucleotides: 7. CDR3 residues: CASSLDRLNEKLFF. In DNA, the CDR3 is TGTGCCAGCTCCTTGGACAGGCTTAATGAAAAACTGTTTTTT.

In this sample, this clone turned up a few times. The CDR3 nucleotides read TGTGCCAGCAGTCGGGACGGCCAAGAGACCCAGTACTTC. It is translated as CASSRDGQETQYF. This sequence joins TRBV6-2 or TRBV6-3 and TRBJ2-5; D might be TRBD1 or TRBD2, each matching 5 bases. In germline, CDR1 is MNHEY, CDR2 SVGEGT. V was trimmed by 5 bases and J by 1 base, leaving 8 bases between them. The length of the CDR3 is 13 residues.

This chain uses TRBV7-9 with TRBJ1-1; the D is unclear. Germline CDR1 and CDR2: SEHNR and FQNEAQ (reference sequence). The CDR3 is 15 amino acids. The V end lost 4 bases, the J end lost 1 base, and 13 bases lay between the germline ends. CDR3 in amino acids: CASSSRMGGNTEAFF. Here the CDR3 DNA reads TGTGCCAGCAGCTCGCGAATGGGAGGGAACACTGAAGCTTTCTTT.

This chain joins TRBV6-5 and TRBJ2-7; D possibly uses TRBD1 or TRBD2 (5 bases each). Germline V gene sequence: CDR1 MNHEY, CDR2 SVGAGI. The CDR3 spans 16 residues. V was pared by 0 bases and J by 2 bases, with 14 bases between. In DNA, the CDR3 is TGTGCCAGCAGTTACTCGAAGGCTGGGGGTGCCTACGAGCAGTACTTC. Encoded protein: CASSYSKAGGAYEQYF.

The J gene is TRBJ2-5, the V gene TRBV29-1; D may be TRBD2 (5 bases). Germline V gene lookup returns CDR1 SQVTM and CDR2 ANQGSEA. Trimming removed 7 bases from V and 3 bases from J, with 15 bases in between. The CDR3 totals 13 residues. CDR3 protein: CSAGSRAEETQYF. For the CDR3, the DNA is TGCAGCGCCGGGTCGAGGGCCGAAGAGACCCAGTACTTC.

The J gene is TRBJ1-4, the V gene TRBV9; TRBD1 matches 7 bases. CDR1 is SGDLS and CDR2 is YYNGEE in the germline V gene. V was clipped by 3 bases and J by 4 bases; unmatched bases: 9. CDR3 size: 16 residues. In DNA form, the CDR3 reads TGTGCCAGCAGCGAGACCACAGGGGACCTTAATGAAAAACTGTTTTTT. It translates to CASSETTGDLNEKLFF.

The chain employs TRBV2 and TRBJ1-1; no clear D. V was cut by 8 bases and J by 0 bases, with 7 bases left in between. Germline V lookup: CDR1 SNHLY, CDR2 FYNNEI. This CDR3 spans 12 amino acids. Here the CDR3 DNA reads TGTGCCAGCGGGGAGATGAACACTGAAGCTTTCTTT. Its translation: CASGEMNTEAFF.

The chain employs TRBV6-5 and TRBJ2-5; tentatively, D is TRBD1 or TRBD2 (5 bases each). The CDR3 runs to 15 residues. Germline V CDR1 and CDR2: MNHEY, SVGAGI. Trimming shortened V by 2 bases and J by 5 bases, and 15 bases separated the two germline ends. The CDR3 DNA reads TGTGCCAGCAGTTACCTCGGGGCCCAGTTGGAGACCCAGTACTTC. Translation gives CASSYLGAQLETQYF.

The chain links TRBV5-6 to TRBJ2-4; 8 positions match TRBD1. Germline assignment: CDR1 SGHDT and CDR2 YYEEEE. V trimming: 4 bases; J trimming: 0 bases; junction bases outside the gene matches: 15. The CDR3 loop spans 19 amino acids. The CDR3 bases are TGTGCCAGCAGCCGCTGGCGAGTGGGACAGGACCTAGCCAAAAACATTCAGTACTTC. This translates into CASSRWRVGQDLAKNIQYF.

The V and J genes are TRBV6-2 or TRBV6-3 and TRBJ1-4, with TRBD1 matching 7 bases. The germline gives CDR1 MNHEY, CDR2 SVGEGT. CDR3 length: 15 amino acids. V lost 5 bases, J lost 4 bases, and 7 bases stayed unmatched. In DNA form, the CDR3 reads TGTGCCAGCAGTCCAAGGACAGGATTTAATGAAAAACTGTTTTTT. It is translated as CASSPRTGFNEKLFF.

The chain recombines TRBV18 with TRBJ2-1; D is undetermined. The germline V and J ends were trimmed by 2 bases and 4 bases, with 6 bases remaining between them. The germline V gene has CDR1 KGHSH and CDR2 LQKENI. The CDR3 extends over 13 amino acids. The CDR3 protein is CASSPSRYNEQFF. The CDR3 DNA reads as TGTGCCAGCTCACCAAGTCGGTACAATGAGCAGTTCTTC.

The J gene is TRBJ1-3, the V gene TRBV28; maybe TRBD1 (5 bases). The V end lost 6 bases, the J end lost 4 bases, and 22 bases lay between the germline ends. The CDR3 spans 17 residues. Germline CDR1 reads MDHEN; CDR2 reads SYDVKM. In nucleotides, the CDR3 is TGTGCCAGCAGACAACTAAATCCCACAGGCCCGGGAAACACCATATATTTT. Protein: CASRQLNPTGPGNTIYF. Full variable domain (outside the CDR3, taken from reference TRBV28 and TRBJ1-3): DVKVTQSSRYLVKRTGEKVFLECVQDMDHENMFWYRQDPGLGLRLIYFSYDVKMKEKGDIPEGYSVSREKKERFSLILESASTNQTSMYLCASRQLNPTGPGNTIYFGEGSWLTVV.

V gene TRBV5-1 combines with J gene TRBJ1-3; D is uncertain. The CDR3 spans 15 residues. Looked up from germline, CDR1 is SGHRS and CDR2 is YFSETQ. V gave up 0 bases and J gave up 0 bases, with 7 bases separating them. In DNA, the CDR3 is TGCGCCAGCAGCTTGGAAGGTTCCTCTGGAAACACCATATATTTT. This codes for CASSLEGSSGNTIYF.

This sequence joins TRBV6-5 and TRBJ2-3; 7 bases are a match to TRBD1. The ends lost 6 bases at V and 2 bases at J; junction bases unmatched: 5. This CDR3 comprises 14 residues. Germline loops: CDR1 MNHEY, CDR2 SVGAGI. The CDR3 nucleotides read TGTGCCAGCAGGGTGACAGGGTCCACAGATACGCAGTATTTT. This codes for CASRVTGSTDTQYF.

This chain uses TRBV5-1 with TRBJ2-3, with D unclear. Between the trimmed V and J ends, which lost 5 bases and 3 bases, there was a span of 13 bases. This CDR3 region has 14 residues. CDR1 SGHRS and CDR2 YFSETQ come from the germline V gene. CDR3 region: CASSPVYPTDTQYF. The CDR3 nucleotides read TGCGCCAGCAGTCCGGTTTATCCTACAGATACGCAGTATTTT.

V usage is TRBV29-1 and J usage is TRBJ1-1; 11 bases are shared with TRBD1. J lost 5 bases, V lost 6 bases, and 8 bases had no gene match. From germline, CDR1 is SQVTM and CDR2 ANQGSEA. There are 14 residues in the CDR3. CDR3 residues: CSVGQGAVDTEAFF. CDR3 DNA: TGCAGCGTCGGACAGGGGGCTGTCGATACTGAAGCTTTCTTT.

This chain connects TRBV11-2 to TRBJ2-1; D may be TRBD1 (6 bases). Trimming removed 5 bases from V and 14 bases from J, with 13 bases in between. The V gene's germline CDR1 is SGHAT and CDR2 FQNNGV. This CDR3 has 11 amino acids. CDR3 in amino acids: CASSGTGLEFF. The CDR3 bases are TGTGCCAGCAGCGGTACAGGGTTGGAGTTCTTC.

CDR3 nucleotides: TGCGCCAGCAGCTTAGAAAACCCTAGCACAGATACGCAGTATTTT. Residues: CASSLENPSTDTQYF. V gene TRBV5-1 combines with J gene TRBJ2-3; D unclear. Deletions cut 2 bases from V and 0 bases from J, with 10 bases between. This CDR3 comprises 15 residues. Germline V gene data show CDR1 as SGHRS and CDR2 as YFSETQ.

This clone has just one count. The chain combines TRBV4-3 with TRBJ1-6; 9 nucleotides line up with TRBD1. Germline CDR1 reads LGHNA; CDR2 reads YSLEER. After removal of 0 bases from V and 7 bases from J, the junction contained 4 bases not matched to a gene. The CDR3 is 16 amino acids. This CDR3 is CASSQDHRGLNSPLHF. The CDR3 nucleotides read TGCGCCAGCAGCCAAGATCACAGGGGGCTCAATTCACCCCTCCACTTT.

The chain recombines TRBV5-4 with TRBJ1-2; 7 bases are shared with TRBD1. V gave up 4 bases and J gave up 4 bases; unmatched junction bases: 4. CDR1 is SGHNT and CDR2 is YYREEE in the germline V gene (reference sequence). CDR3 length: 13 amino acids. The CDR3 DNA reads TGTGCCAGCAGCGGGGGACAGACCTATGGCTACACCTTC. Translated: CASSGGQTYGYTF.

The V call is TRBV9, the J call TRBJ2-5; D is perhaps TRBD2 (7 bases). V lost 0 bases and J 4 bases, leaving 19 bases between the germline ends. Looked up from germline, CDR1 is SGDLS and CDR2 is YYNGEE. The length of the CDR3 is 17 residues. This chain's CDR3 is CASSVGGGAVLGETQYF. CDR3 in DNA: TGTGCCAGCAGCGTAGGAGGGGGGGCGGTCTTGGGAGAGACCCAGTACTTC.

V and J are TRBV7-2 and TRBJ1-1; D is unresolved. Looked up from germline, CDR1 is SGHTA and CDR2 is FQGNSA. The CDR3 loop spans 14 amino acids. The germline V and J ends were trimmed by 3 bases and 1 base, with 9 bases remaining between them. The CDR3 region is CASSFAGPNTEAFF. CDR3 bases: TGTGCCAGCAGCTTCGCAGGCCCGAACACTGAAGCTTTCTTT.